These 5 T cell receptor beta chains share one sample of origin, sequenced in a study of cytomegalovirus exposure and HLA in healthy donors. It was with 60 Vbeta and 13 Jbeta primers that the PCR ran. The method was immunoSEQ multiplex PCR; TCRdb's version includes in-frame clones alone and lacks a portion of them. The sample has some 120,000 clones. The material sequenced was PBMCs. Source of these receptors: an older woman in good health and CMV-seronegative.

The chain links TRBV25-1 to TRBJ2-3; D unresolved. V was trimmed by 5 bases and J by 5 bases, leaving 2 bases between them. The CDR3 totals 10 residues. Per germline, CDR1 MGHDK and CDR2 SYGVNS. The CDR3 is CASSLDTQYF. In DNA, the CDR3 is TGTGCCAGCAGTCTAGATACGCAGTATTTT.

The chain couples TRBV6-1 to TRBJ1-4; 7 bases fit TRBD1. The V and J ends lost 6 bases and 5 bases, in that order; junction bases with no gene match: 6. This CDR3 is 14 amino acids long. In germline, CDR1 is MNHNS, CDR2 SASEGT. The CDR3 DNA reads as TGTGCCAGCAGACCGGGACAGAGGAATGAAAAACTGTTTTTT. Protein sequence: CASRPGQRNEKLFF.

This chain uses TRBV10-3 with TRBJ1-1, with 7 bases matching TRBD1. V gave up 7 bases and J gave up 0 bases; unmatched junction bases: 2. The germline V gene encodes CDR1 ENHRY and CDR2 SYGVKD. The CDR3 is 13 residues long. CDR3 sequence reads: CAIKGGLNTEAFF. In DNA, the CDR3 is TGTGCCATCAAAGGGGGCTTGAACACTGAAGCTTTCTTT.

This chain connects TRBV5-4 to TRBJ2-7; 9 nucleotides match TRBD1. CDR3 length: 14 residues. Germline V gene sequence: CDR1 SGHNT, CDR2 YYREEE (reference sequence). The J segment lost 7 bases and the V segment lost 3 bases, leaving 8 bases of the junction unmatched. CDR3: CASSSGTGMGEQYF. The CDR3 DNA reads TGTGCCAGCAGCTCCGGGACAGGGATGGGTGAGCAGTACTTC.

CDR3 nucleotides: TGTGCCAGCAGCGTAGGGACTAGTAATTCTCTCGGGGAGCTGTTTTTT. Its translation is CASSVGTSNSLGELFF. This chain links TRBV9 with TRBJ2-2; 7 bases are shared with TRBD2. V was clipped by 0 bases and J by 7 bases; unmatched bases: 9. In germline, CDR1 is SGDLS, CDR2 YYNGEE. This CDR3 contains 16 residues.